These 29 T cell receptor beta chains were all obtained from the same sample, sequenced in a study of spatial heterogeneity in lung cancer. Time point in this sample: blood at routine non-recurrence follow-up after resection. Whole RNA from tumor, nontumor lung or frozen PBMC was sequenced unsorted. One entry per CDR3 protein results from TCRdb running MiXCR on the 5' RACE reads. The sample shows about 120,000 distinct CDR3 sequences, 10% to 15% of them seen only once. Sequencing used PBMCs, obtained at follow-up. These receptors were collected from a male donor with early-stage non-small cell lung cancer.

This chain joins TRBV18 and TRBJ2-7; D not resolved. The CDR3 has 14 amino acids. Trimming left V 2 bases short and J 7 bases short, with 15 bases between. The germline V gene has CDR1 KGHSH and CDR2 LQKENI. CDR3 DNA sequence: TGTGCCAGCTCACCAGAACAGATCAGTTGGGAGCAGTACTTC. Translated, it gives CASSPEQISWEQYF.

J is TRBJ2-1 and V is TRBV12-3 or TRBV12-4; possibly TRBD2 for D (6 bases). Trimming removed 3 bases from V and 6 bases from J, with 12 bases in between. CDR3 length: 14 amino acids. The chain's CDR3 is CASSFNGGLNEQFF. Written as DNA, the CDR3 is TGTGCCAGCAGTTTTAACGGGGGACTCAATGAGCAGTTCTTC.

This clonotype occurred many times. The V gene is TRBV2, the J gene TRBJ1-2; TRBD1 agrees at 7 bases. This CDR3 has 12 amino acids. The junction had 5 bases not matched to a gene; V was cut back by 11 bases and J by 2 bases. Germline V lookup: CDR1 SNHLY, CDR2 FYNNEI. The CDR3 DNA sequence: TGTGCCTCTTCGACAGGGAACTATGGCTACACCTTC. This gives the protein CASSTGNYGYTF.

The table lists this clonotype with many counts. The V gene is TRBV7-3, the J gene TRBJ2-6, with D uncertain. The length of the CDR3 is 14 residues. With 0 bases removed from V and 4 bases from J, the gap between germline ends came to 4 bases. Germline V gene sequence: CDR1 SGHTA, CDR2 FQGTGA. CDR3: CASSLTTGANVLTF. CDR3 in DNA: TGTGCCAGCAGCTTAACGACGGGGGCCAACGTCCTGACTTTC.

CDR3 in amino acids: CASMVRDSGANVLTF. Written as DNA, the CDR3 is TGTGCCAGCATGGTGCGAGACTCTGGGGCCAACGTCCTGACTTTC. The J gene is TRBJ2-6, the V gene TRBV27; no firm D call. The CDR3 is 15 amino acids. The germline gives CDR1 MNHEY, CDR2 SMNVEV (reference sequence). The ends were cut back, 7 bases at V and 0 bases at J, with 10 bases in the middle. Drawing the rest from reference TRBV27 and TRBJ2-6, the complete variable domain is EAQVTQNPRYLITVTGKKLTVTCSQNMNHEYMSWYRQDPGLGLRQIYYSMNVEVTDKGDVPEGYKVSRKEKRNFPLILESPSPNQTSLYFCASMVRDSGANVLTFGAGSRLTVL.

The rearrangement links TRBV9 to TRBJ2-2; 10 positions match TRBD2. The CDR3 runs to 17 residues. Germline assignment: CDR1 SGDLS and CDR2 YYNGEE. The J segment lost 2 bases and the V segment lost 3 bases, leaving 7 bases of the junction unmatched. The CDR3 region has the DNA TGTGCCAGCAGCGGTATAGCGGGGGGAATCAACACCGGGGAGCTGTTTTTT. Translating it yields CASSGIAGGINTGELFF.

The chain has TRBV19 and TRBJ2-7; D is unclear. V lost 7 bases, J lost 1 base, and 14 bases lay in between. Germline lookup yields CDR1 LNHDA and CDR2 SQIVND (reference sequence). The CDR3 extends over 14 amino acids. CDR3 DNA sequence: TGTGCCAGTAAAGCACAGACCGGATCCTACGAGCAGTACTTC. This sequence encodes CASKAQTGSYEQYF.

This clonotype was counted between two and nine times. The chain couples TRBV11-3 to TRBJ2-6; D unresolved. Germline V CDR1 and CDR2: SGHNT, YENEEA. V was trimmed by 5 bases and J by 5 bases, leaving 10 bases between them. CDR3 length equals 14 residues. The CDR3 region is CASSPRAWANVLTF. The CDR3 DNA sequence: TGTGCCAGCAGCCCCCGGGCGTGGGCCAACGTCCTGACTTTC.

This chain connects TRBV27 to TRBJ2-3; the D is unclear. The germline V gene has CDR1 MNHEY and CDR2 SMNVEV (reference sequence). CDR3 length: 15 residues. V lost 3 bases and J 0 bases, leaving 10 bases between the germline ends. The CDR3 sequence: CASSFTRDSTDTQYF. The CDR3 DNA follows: TGTGCCAGCAGTTTCACCAGAGACAGCACAGATACGCAGTATTTT.

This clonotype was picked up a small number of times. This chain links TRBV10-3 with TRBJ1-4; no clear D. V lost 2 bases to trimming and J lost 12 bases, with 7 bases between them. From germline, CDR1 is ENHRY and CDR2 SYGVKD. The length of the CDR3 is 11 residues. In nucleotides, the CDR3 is TGTGCCATCAGTGAGGGGATCGAACTGTTTTTT. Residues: CAISEGIELFF.

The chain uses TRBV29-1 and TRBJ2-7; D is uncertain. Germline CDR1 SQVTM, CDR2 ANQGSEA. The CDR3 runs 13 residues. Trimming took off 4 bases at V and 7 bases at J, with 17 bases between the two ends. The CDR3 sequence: CSVGHPGVWEQYF. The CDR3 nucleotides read TGCAGCGTTGGCCACCCCGGCGTTTGGGAGCAGTACTTC.

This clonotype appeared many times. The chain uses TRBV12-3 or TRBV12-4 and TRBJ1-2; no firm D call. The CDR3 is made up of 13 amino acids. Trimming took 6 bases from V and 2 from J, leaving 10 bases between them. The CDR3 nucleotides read TGTGCCAGCAGCCGCGACAAGAACTATGGCTACACCTTC. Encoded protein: CASSRDKNYGYTF.

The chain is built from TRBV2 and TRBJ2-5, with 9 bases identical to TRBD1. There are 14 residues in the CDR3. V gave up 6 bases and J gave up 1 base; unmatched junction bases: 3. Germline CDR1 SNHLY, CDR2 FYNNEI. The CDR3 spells CASRRDRVQETQYF. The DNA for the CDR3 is TGTGCCAGCAGAAGGGACAGGGTCCAAGAGACCCAGTACTTC.

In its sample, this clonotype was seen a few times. The CDR3 region is CASSLGPRQGGSTEAFF. The DNA of the CDR3 is TGTGCCAGCAGCTTGGGGCCCCGACAGGGCGGGAGCACTGAAGCTTTCTTT. The J gene is TRBJ1-1, the V gene TRBV7-2; 7 bases fit TRBD1. The ends lost 3 bases at V and 4 bases at J; junction bases unmatched: 14. Germline lookup yields CDR1 SGHTA and CDR2 FQGNSA. The CDR3 is 17 residues long.

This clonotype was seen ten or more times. The CDR3 DNA follows: TGCGCCAGCAGTAGCGGGTCCAGCACAGATACGCAGTATTTT. The encoded protein is CASSSGSSTDTQYF. The chain couples TRBV10-2 to TRBJ2-3; TRBD2 is a possible D gene (6 bases). This CDR3 spans 14 amino acids. CDR1 WSHSY and CDR2 SAAADI come from the germline V gene. Trimming removed 5 bases from V and 0 bases from J, with 9 bases in between.

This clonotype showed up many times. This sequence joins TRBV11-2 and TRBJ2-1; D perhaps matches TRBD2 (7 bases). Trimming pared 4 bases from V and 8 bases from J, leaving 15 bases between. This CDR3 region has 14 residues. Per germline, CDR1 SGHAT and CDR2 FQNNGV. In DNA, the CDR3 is TGTGCCAGCAGCTCGGAAAGGGGGGGCCATGAGCAGTTCTTC. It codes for CASSSERGGHEQFF.

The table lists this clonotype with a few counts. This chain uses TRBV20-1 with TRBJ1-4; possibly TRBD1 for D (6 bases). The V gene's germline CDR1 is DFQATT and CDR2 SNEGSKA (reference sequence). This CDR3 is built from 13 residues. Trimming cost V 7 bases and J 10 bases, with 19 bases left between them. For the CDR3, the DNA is TGCAGTGTCCTAGGCGGGGGCCAGGGAAAACTGTTTTTT. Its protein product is CSVLGGGQGKLFF.

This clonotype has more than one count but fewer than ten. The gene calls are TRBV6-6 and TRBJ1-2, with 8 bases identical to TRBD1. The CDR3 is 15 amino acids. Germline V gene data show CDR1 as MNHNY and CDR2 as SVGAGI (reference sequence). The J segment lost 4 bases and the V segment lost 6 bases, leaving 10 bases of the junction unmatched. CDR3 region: CASRPGQGSFYGYTF. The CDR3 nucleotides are TGTGCCAGCAGACCTGGACAGGGCTCCTTCTATGGCTACACCTTC.

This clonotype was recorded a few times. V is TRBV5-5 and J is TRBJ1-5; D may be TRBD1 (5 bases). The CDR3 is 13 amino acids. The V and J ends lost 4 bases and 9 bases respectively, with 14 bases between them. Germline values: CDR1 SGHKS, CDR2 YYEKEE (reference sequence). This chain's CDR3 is CASSPGPGAPQHF. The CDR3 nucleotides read TGTGCCAGCAGCCCGGGACCCGGCGCGCCCCAGCATTTT.

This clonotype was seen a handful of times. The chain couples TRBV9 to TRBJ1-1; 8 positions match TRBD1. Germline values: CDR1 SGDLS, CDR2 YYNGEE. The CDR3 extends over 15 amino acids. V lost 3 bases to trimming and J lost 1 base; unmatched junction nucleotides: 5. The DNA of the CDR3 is TGTGCCAGCAGCGCACAGGGGGGAGCGAACACTGAAGCTTTCTTT. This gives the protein CASSAQGGANTEAFF.

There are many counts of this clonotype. Written as DNA, the CDR3 is TGCAGCGGAGGGTTGAACACTGAAGCTTTCTTT. It codes for CSGGLNTEAFF. The chain uses TRBV29-1 and TRBJ1-1; no clear D. V dropped 7 bases and J dropped 0 bases, with 6 bases sitting between them. This CDR3 is 11 amino acids long. CDR1 SQVTM and CDR2 ANQGSEA come from the germline V gene.

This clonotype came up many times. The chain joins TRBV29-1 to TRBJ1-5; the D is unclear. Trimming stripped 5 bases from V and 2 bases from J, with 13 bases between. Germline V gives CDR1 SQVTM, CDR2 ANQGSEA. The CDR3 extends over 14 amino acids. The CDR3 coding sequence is TGCAGCGTTTCTTGGGGATCCGGCAATCAGCCCCAGCATTTT. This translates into CSVSWGSGNQPQHF.

For the CDR3, the DNA is TGTGCCAGCAGTAGCCAGAGGGGAGGCTACGAGCAGTACTTC. It specifies CASSSQRGGYEQYF. The rearrangement links TRBV6-6 to TRBJ2-7; weak D call: TRBD2 (6 bases). Between the trimmed V and J ends, which lost 5 bases and 3 bases, there was a span of 14 bases. This CDR3 is 14 amino acids long. Germline CDR1 and CDR2: MNHNY and SVGAGI (reference sequence).

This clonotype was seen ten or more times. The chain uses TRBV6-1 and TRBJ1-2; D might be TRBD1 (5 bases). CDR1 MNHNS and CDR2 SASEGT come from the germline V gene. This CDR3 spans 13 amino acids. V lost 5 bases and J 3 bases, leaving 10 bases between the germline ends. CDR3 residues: CASSPQEDYGYTF. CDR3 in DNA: TGTGCCAGCAGTCCACAGGAGGACTATGGCTACACCTTC.

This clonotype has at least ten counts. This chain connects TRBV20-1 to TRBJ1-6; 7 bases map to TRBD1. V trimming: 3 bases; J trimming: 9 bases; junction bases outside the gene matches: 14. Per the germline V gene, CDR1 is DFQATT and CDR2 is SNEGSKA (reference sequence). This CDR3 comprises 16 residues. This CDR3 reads CSASRRSAGGLSPLHF. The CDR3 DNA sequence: TGCAGTGCTAGTCGTCGTTCGGCAGGGGGTCTTTCACCCCTCCACTTT.

The CDR3 sequence is CASSGLAQYNEQFF. CDR3 bases: TGTGCCAGCAGTGGACTAGCGCAGTACAATGAGCAGTTCTTC. The chain has TRBV6-4 and TRBJ2-1; TRBD2 aligns across 8 bases. The CDR3 extends over 14 amino acids. The germline V gene has CDR1 MRHNA and CDR2 SNTAGT. With V trimmed by 4 bases and J by 4 bases, 3 bases remained unmatched.

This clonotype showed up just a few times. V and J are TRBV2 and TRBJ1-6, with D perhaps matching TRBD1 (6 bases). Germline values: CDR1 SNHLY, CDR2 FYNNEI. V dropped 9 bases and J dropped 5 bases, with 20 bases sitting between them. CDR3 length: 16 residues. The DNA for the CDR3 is TGTGCCAGTGGGGGGCCTGGGGGACCTAATAATTCACCCCTCCACTTT. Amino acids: CASGGPGGPNNSPLHF.

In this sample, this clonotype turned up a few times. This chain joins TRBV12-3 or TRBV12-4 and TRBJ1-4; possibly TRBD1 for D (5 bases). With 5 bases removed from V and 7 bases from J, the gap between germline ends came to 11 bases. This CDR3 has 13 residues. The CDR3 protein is CASSPPGGEKLFF. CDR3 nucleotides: TGTGCCAGCAGTCCCCCGGGGGGTGAAAAACTGTTTTTT.

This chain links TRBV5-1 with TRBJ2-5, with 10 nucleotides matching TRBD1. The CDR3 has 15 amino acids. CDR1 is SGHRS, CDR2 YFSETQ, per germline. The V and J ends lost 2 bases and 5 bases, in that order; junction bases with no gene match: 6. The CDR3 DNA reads TGCGCCAGCAGCTTCAGGACAGGGGGGATCGAGACCCAGTACTTC. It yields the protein CASSFRTGGIETQYF.